This T cell receptor (beta chain) appears in the sequencing data of a study of PD-1 blockade in classical Hodgkin lymphoma. Study findings and constraints: Diminished baseline TCR diversity has been reported in newly diagnosed patients relative to healthy donors.

The CDR3 has 14 residues. V was shortened by 0 bases and J by 2 bases, with 9 bases between the two germline ends. Germline CDR1 and CDR2: SGHKS and YYEKEE (reference sequence). A remark on this clone: Its antigen remains unknown.

Sequencing was performed with immunoSEQ multiplex PCR; in TCRdb, only in-frame clones are kept and a portion is missing. Here the sample spans fewer than 90,000 clones, nearly 95% being singletons. Indicated time point: newly diagnosed, previously untreated cHL patient sample. Investigators turned to newly diagnosed, untreated classical Hodgkin lymphoma PBMCs for comparison. This TCR was sampled from a human donor with classical Hodgkin lymphoma. V and J are TRBV5-5 and TRBJ2-7, with D unclear. The sequencing input was peripheral blood mononuclear cells (PBMCs). For the CDR3, the DNA is TGTGCCAGCAGCTTGGGGCAGGCCGCCTACGAGCAGTACTTC. The encoded protein is CASSLGQAAYEQYF.